This T cell receptor beta chain was identified in a study of T cell responses to AZD1222 COVID-19 vaccine. To note about this clone: Its target is not known.

Method: immunoSEQ multiplex PCR; TCRdb's copy keeps in-frame clones and lacks some. Here the sample spans 130,000 to 150,000 clones, about 92% being singletons. General observations from the study: Repertoire sampling happened only post peak T cell response. Spike-wide coverage was observed for vaccine-associated CD4 TCRs, with dominant responses at 160-218 and 743-854. Regions left unmutated in variants are reportedly the target of nearly half of spike-specific TCRs.

The clonotype comes from an adult who had recovered from COVID-19. This specimen was peripheral blood, taken after recovery from COVID-19.

The DNA of the CDR3 is TGCGCCAGCAGTGAGGAGGGACCCTACGAGCAGTACTTC. Its translation: CASSEEGPYEQYF. The chain carries TRBV10-1 and TRBJ2-7, with D perhaps TRBD1 or TRBD2 (5 bases each). The length of the CDR3 is 13 residues. Germline V gene lookup returns CDR1 WNHNN and CDR2 SYGVQD (reference sequence). Between the trimmed V and J ends, which lost 2 bases and 2 bases, there was a span of 7 bases.